This record looks at one T cell receptor (beta chain) sequence and its context. Antigen: not known. The PCR made use of 60 Vbeta and 13 Jbeta primers. Assay: immunoSEQ multiplex PCR; the TCRdb copy retains only in-frame clones and omits some. The repertoire holds about 120,000 clones, with around 80% as singletons. These data come from a study of cytomegalovirus exposure and HLA in healthy donors. Whole-study findings and limits: TCR beta sequences numbering around 15,000 were associated with HLA alleles at 0.05 false discovery rate in a later analysis. There were reportedly fewer N-insertions in an Asian-associated ancestry cluster than the approximately 630-donor mean, in a later analysis. Most of the CMV-associated TCR beta chains (in a later analysis) appeared to be HLA-restricted.

Trimming left V 5 bases short and J 0 bases short, with 16 bases between. Germline V CDR1 and CDR2: SNHLY, FYNNEI. CDR3 size: 16 residues. The sequenced sample consisted of PBMCs. The receptor's source is a female donor in good health and CMV-seronegative. The gene calls are TRBV2 and TRBJ1-1, with D tentatively TRBD1 (6 bases). This CDR3 is CASSITVGTMNTEAFF. The DNA for the CDR3 is TGTGCCAGCAGTATCACCGTCGGGACAATGAACACTGAAGCTTTCTTT. The complete variable domain, with remaining parts taken from reference TRBV2 and TRBJ1-1, reads EPEVTQTPSHQVTQMGQEVILRCVPISNHLYFYWYRQILGQKVEFLVSFYNNEISEKSEIFDDQFSVERPDGSNFTLKIRSTKLEDSAMYFCASSITVGTMNTEAFFGQGTRLTVV.